One sample yielded the 30 T cell receptor beta chains listed below, sequenced in a study of breast tumors, draining lymph nodes, adjacent tissues (dated by TCRdb to about 2016). The axillary draining lymph nodes of breast cancer patients were the source of the lymph node samples. Preparation of the library involved multiplex PCR. The sequencer listed for this sample is Illumina HiSeq 2000. TCRdb cleaned the public reads at Q25 with fastp, built clones with MiXCR and kept in-frame beta chains. Rows merge per CDR3 protein into single entries with the most common DNA and genes. In all, the sample holds around 150,000 distinct CDR3 sequences, and 32% of those were seen once. The top ten clones comprise around 2.3% of the sample. Sequenced sample: axillary lymph node tissue. These receptors were obtained from a female donor with breast cancer. Some clones in this sample may be carry-over from other donors' samples.

In this sample, this clonotype turned up many times. The chain links TRBV30 to TRBJ1-3; D ambiguous. CDR1 is GTSNPN, CDR2 SVGIG, per germline (reference sequence). The CDR3 extends over 13 amino acids. The germline V and J ends were trimmed by 0 bases and 0 bases, with 3 bases remaining between them. The CDR3 DNA is TGTGCCTGGAGTGTCAACTCTGGAAACACCATATATTTT. It specifies CAWSVNSGNTIYF.

The sample holds many counts of this clonotype. The rearrangement links TRBV5-5 to TRBJ2-3; possibly TRBD1 for D (5 bases). The CDR3 runs to 15 residues. With 4 bases removed from V and 4 bases from J, the gap between germline ends came to 16 bases. Germline CDR1 reads SGHKS; CDR2 reads YYEKEE (reference sequence). CDR3 amino acids: CASSPGQGWADTQYF. CDR3 DNA: TGTGCCAGCAGCCCTGGGCAGGGATGGGCAGATACGCAGTATTTT.

J is TRBJ2-2 and V is TRBV19; maybe TRBD2 (6 bases). This CDR3 is 12 amino acids long. In germline, CDR1 is LNHDA, CDR2 SQIVND (reference sequence). Trimming stripped 6 bases from V and 7 bases from J, with 9 bases between. This CDR3 reads CASSTSFGELFF. The CDR3 DNA sequence: TGTGCCAGTAGCACTAGCTTCGGGGAGCTGTTTTTT.

This clonotype came up once. At one end the junction does not follow the germline gene, possibly because of a read error. This chain connects TRBV14 to TRBJ1-1, with 7 bases lining up with TRBD1. Per germline, CDR1 SGHDN and CDR2 FVKESK. This CDR3 has 15 amino acids. The CDR3 DNA sequence: TGTGCCAGCAGCCATAAACAGGGGATCAACACTGAGGCTTTCTTT. Protein sequence: CASSHKQGINTEAFF.

This clonotype was observed at least ten times. The chain couples TRBV9 to TRBJ2-5; D is uncertain. V was trimmed by 0 bases and J by 2 bases, leaving 8 bases between them. This CDR3 has 14 amino acids. Per germline, CDR1 SGDLS and CDR2 YYNGEE. The DNA of the CDR3 is TGTGCCAGCAGCGTAGCCCCCGGGCAAGAGACCCAGTACTTC. It yields the protein CASSVAPGQETQYF.

This clonotype was counted at least ten times. The chain has TRBV4-1 and TRBJ1-6; D is perhaps TRBD1 (5 bases). V was clipped by 2 bases and J by 5 bases, with 13 bases between them. The germline V gene encodes CDR1 MGHRA and CDR2 YSYEKL. There are 16 residues in the CDR3. The CDR3 loop is CASSQPKAGHNSPLHF. The CDR3 DNA follows: TGCGCCAGCAGCCAACCCAAGGCGGGGCATAATTCACCCCTCCACTTT.

The table lists this clonotype with many counts. The rearrangement joins TRBV6-6 to TRBJ1-5; possible D gene TRBD1, 6 bases. V was trimmed by 5 bases and J by 5 bases, leaving 10 bases between them. The CDR3 is 13 amino acids. Germline-derived CDR1 and CDR2 are MNHNY and SVGAGI (reference sequence). CDR3 sequence (DNA): TGTGCCAGCAGTGGGGGGCGCGATCAGCCCCAGCATTTT. Amino acid sequence: CASSGGRDQPQHF.

The rearrangement joins TRBV19 to TRBJ1-5; D unresolved. Trimming took 6 bases from V and 0 from J, leaving 12 bases between them. In germline, CDR1 is LNHDA, CDR2 SQIVND (reference sequence). The CDR3 is 15 residues long. The CDR3 is CASRQIPYSNQPQHF. Written as DNA, the CDR3 is TGTGCCAGTAGACAGATACCGTATAGCAATCAGCCCCAGCATTTT.

This clonotype was seen repeatedly, ten times or more. A much larger clone sits a single nucleotide away, making a read error possible. The chain combines TRBV20-1 with TRBJ1-2; 7 positions match TRBD1. The CDR3 runs to 13 residues. The germline V gene encodes CDR1 DFQATT and CDR2 SNEGSKA (reference sequence). The CDR3 DNA follows: TGCAGTGCCACCGACAGGGTCGGCTATGCCTACACCTTC. Protein sequence: CSATDRVGYAYTF.

There are many counts of this clonotype. J is TRBJ2-3 and V is TRBV7-2; 9 bases map to TRBD2. CDR1 and CDR2 from the germline V gene are SGHTA and FQGNSA. V was clipped by 2 bases and J by 0 bases; unmatched bases: 9. CDR3 length: 18 residues. The CDR3 bases are TGTGCCAGCAGCTTACGGGGGGGACTAGCCATTAGCACAGATACGCAGTATTTT. This encodes CASSLRGGLAISTDTQYF. Together with reference TRBV7-2 and TRBJ2-3, the CDR3 gives the full variable domain: GAGVSQSPSNKVTEKGKDVELRCDPISGHTALYWYRQSLGQGLEFLIYFQGNSAPDKSGLPSDRFSAERTGGSVSTLTIQRTQQEDSAVYLCASSLRGGLAISTDTQYFGPGTRLTVL.

Details on this clonotype: An end of the junction differs from the germline gene, which may be a read error. The J gene is TRBJ1-1, the V gene TRBV20-1; D not certain. Germline V gives CDR1 DFQATT, CDR2 SNEGSKA (reference sequence). This CDR3 comprises 13 residues. This chain's CDR3 is CSASRHNQWGASF. CDR3 DNA sequence: TGCAGTGCTAGTCGGCACAACCAGTGGGGAGCTTCCTTT.

This chain uses TRBV6-1 with TRBJ1-6; tentatively, D is TRBD1 (6 bases). CDR3 length: 13 amino acids. The V and J ends lost 6 bases and 9 bases respectively, with 12 bases between them. Germline lookup yields CDR1 MNHNS and CDR2 SASEGT. This CDR3 is CASRLAGASPLHF. In DNA form, the CDR3 reads TGTGCCAGCAGGCTAGCGGGGGCTTCACCCCTCCACTTT.

This clonotype appeared a few times. This may come from a read error, since a much larger clone is one base off. This sequence joins TRBV6-5 and TRBJ2-7; the D is unclear. Germline CDR1 is MNHEY and CDR2 is SVGAGI. Trimming removed 5 bases from V and 5 bases from J, with 19 bases in between. The CDR3 sequence is 15 residues long. The CDR3 loop reads CASSQGYFRAHEQYF. The CDR3 nucleotides read TGTGCCAGCAGTCAAGGATACTTCCGAGCCCACGAGCAGTACTTC.

This clonotype was detected ten times or more. The CDR3 sequence is CASGRLAGPYNEQFF. The CDR3, as DNA: TGTGCCAGCGGTCGACTAGCGGGGCCTTACAATGAGCAGTTCTTC. The genes are TRBV11-1 and TRBJ2-1; 11 bases are a match to TRBD2. This CDR3 has 15 amino acids. CDR1 is SGHAT and CDR2 is FQDESV in the germline V gene (reference sequence). V gave up 8 bases and J gave up 4 bases; unmatched junction bases: 7. The entire variable domain, with the rest obtained from reference TRBV11-1 and TRBJ2-1, is as follows: EAEVAQSPRYKITEKSQAVAFWCDPISGHATLYWYRQILGQGPELLVQFQDESVVDDSQLPKDRFSAERLKGVDSTLKIQPAELGDSAMYLCASGRLAGPYNEQFFGPGTRLTVL.

This clonotype was found many times. The chain recombines TRBV7-9 with TRBJ2-2, with TRBD2 as a possible D gene (6 bases). The CDR3 spans 17 residues. Germline V CDR1 and CDR2: SEHNR, FQNEAQ (reference sequence). Trimming stripped 0 bases from V and 3 bases from J, with 14 bases between. CDR3 sequence: CASSLAVRGSDTGELFF. The CDR3 nucleotides read TGTGCCAGCAGCTTAGCCGTGCGGGGCTCGGACACCGGGGAGCTGTTTTTT.

To note about this clonotype: This may be a read error, as it is one base from a much larger clone. The chain recombines TRBV20-1 with TRBJ1-1; D gene unclear. Germline V gene lookup returns CDR1 DFQATT and CDR2 SNEGSKA (reference sequence). Trimming left V 6 bases short and J 3 bases short, with 14 bases between. The CDR3 covers 13 residues. The CDR3 DNA sequence: TGCAGTGCAACGGTCGGCACCTACACTGAAGCTTTCTTT. It translates to CSATVGTYTEAFF.

This clonotype was seen repeatedly, ten times or more. The rearrangement uses TRBV7-2 and TRBJ1-2; D remains unclear. Germline CDR1 and CDR2: SGHTA and FQGNSA. Deletions cut 5 bases from V and 3 bases from J, with 19 bases between. The CDR3 contains 16 residues. CDR3 residues: CASSLPGAHWYYGYTF. In nucleotides, the CDR3 is TGTGCCAGCAGCCTACCCGGTGCGCATTGGTACTATGGCTACACCTTC.

The table lists this clonotype with many counts. The CDR3, as DNA: TGTGCCAGCAGCCCCATTAGTGGCTCCTACAATGAGCAGTTCTTC. Amino acids: CASSPISGSYNEQFF. The V call is TRBV7-3, the J call TRBJ2-1, with D hard to call. Trimming stripped 5 bases from V and 0 bases from J, with 11 bases between. Germline V gene data show CDR1 as SGHTA and CDR2 as FQGTGA. There are 15 residues in the CDR3.

This clonotype was seen many times. J is TRBJ2-5 and V is TRBV6-1, with 10 bases aligning to TRBD2. The germline V gene has CDR1 MNHNS and CDR2 SASEGT. V trimming: 7 bases; J trimming: 3 bases; junction bases outside the gene matches: 11. This CDR3 spans 16 amino acids. The CDR3 nucleotides are TGTGCCAGCAATAACCCTAGCGGGGGCCTTGAAGAGACCCAGTACTTC. Residues: CASNNPSGGLEETQYF.

This chain connects TRBV5-6 to TRBJ1-1, with D possibly being TRBD1 (6 bases). CDR3 length: 16 amino acids. Germline-derived CDR1 and CDR2 are SGHDT and YYEEEE. Trimming removed 3 bases at V and 1 base at J, with 16 bases between. The chain's CDR3 is CASSSTGQGSNTEAFF. The CDR3 DNA sequence: TGTGCCAGCAGCTCCACGGGACAAGGATCGAACACTGAAGCTTTCTTT.

This clonotype was picked up many times. The V and J genes are TRBV9 and TRBJ2-1; 9 bases map to TRBD1. CDR1 is SGDLS, CDR2 YYNGEE, per germline. The CDR3 has 15 residues. V gave up 0 bases and J gave up 9 bases; unmatched junction bases: 7. CDR3 in amino acids: CASSVATGGLGEQFF. The CDR3 DNA reads as TGTGCCAGCAGCGTAGCGACAGGGGGGCTAGGTGAGCAGTTCTTC.

A word on this clonotype: A much larger clone differs from this one at a single base, so this may be a read error. The chain couples TRBV7-2 to TRBJ1-1; D unresolved. CDR3 size: 13 residues. CDR1 is SGHTA, CDR2 FQGNSA, per germline. The CDR3 DNA follows: TGTGCCAGCAGCTACGGACTGAACACTGAAGCTTCCTTT. This codes for CASSYGLNTEASF.

V gene TRBV7-8 combines with J gene TRBJ1-4; D unresolved. V lost 6 bases to trimming and J lost 7 bases, with 24 bases between them. Germline values: CDR1 SGHVS, CDR2 FQNEAQ. The CDR3 extends over 17 amino acids. CDR3 DNA: TGTGCCAGCAGGGCCCAACCTCAAGGTTTAGGCGTTGAAAAACTGTTTTTT. This encodes CASRAQPQGLGVEKLFF.

This clonotype was picked up many times. V and J are TRBV7-2 and TRBJ2-5; TRBD2 aligns across 9 bases. CDR3 length: 17 residues. V lost 3 bases and J lost 9; bases outside the gene matches: 17. Germline lookup yields CDR1 SGHTA and CDR2 FQGNSA. The CDR3 loop reads CASSFRSSGGPPSPQYF. CDR3 nucleotide sequence: TGTGCCAGCAGCTTCCGGAGTAGCGGGGGACCTCCCTCGCCCCAGTACTTC.

This clonotype was observed at least ten times. V is TRBV19 and J is TRBJ2-1, with 8 bases identical to TRBD2. Germline lookup yields CDR1 LNHDA and CDR2 SQIVND (reference sequence). V trimming: 6 bases; J trimming: 1 base; junction bases outside the gene matches: 5. The CDR3 covers 15 residues. The chain's CDR3 is CASRTSATSYNEQFF. In DNA form, the CDR3 reads TGTGCCAGTAGGACTAGCGCTACTTCCTACAATGAGCAGTTCTTC. Full variable domain (rest looked up from reference TRBV19 and TRBJ2-1): DGGITQSPKYLFRKEGQNVTLSCEQNLNHDAMYWYRQDPGQGLRLIYYSQIVNDFQKGDIAEGYSVSREKKESFPLTVTSAQKNPTAFYLCASRTSATSYNEQFFGPGTRLTVL.

The chain carries TRBV7-6 and TRBJ2-5, with 9 positions matching TRBD2. This CDR3 region has 15 residues. With 5 bases clipped from V and 5 bases from J, the junction kept 9 bases outside the gene matches. The germline V gene encodes CDR1 SGHVS and CDR2 FNYEAQ. CDR3: CASSLGLALGETQYF. Here the CDR3 DNA reads TGTGCCAGCAGCCTAGGACTAGCGCTTGGGGAGACCCAGTACTTC.

This clonotype was observed many times. Germline is not matched at one junction end, which may reflect a read error. The gene calls are TRBV7-7 and TRBJ2-7, with D possibly matching TRBD1 (6 bases). Germline CDR1 and CDR2: SSHAT and FNYEAQ (reference sequence). The length of the CDR3 is 17 residues. This chain's CDR3 is CASSLEDSASSYYEQYF. The CDR3 DNA reads TGTGCTAGCAGCTTAGAGGACAGCGCTAGTTCCTACTACGAGCAGTACTTC. The full variable domain, its missing parts supplied by reference TRBV7-7 and TRBJ2-7, is GAGVSQSPRYKVTKRGQDVTLRCDPISSHATLYWYQQALGQGPEFLTYFNYEAQPDKSGLPSDRFSAERPEGSISTLTIQRTEQRDSAMYRCASSLEDSASSYYEQYFGPGTRLTVT.

This clonotype was counted many times. The CDR3 nucleotides read TGTGCCAGCAGTTATAGGGCAGACGAGTACCAAGAGACCCAGTACTTC. Its protein is CASSYRADEYQETQYF. The J gene is TRBJ2-5, the V gene TRBV6-6; the D is unclear. The length of the CDR3 is 16 residues. Trimming shortened V by 3 bases and J by 0 bases, and 14 bases separated the two germline ends. The germline CDR1 and CDR2 sequences are MNHNY and SVGAGI (reference sequence).

This clonotype was detected many times. The chain couples TRBV5-6 to TRBJ1-2, with D possibly TRBD1 on 5 matching bases. Germline loops: CDR1 SGHDT, CDR2 YYEEEE. The CDR3 is made up of 12 amino acids. V was trimmed by 0 bases and J by 11 bases, leaving 11 bases between them. The CDR3 DNA reads as TGTGCCAGCAGCTTGGGGGGCACCAGGTACACCTTC. Residues: CASSLGGTRYTF.

Only one count was recorded for this clonotype. V is TRBV7-2 and J is TRBJ2-7; 11 nucleotides match TRBD1. V gave up 2 bases and J gave up 4 bases; unmatched junction bases: 7. Germline-derived CDR1 and CDR2 are SGHTA and FQGNSA. The CDR3 runs 16 residues. In DNA, the CDR3 is TGTGCCAGCAGCTTACACTCCGGGACAGGGGGGTACGAGCAGTACTTC. Its translation: CASSLHSGTGGYEQYF.